A selection of T cell receptor beta chains follows, all from one sample in a study of CD4 T cells in relation to SARS-CoV-2 and coronaviruses. Profiling relied on immunoSEQ multiplex PCR, and the TCRdb table lists in-frame clones only, not all of them. The sample has under 90,000 clones; 85% to 95% are singletons. The sequenced sample consisted of naive CD4+ T cells from PBMCs. The source is a human donor in good health. Each CDR3 is given with its conserved first and last residue. Fields, in order: CDR3 length, V gene, J gene, CDR3 protein.

13	TRBV19	TRBJ1-2	CASTRGISYGYTF
17	TRBV19	TRBJ1-4	CASSMVKVKATNEKLFF
14	TRBV19	TRBJ2-3	CASSVRDRTDTQYF
13	TRBV5-1	TRBJ2-1	CASSLVAYNEQFF
15	TRBV5-4	TRBJ2-5	CASSLNRASRETQYF
14	TRBV11-2	TRBJ2-7	CASSWVTGSQEQYF
13	TRBV4-1	TRBJ1-2	CASSPGRSYGYTF
14	TRBV30	TRBJ1-6	CAWSEGTGNSPLHF
12	TRBV10-3	TRBJ2-1	CATQTSGNEQFF
16	TRBV28	TRBJ2-7	CASSSVGSGGAYEQYF
15	TRBV5-1	TRBJ1-1	CASSLSRGQSTEAFF
16	TRBV14	TRBJ2-2	CASSPWGQGLTGELFF
14	TRBV30	TRBJ1-6	CAWRAGRVNSPLHF
13	TRBV28	TRBJ1-2	CASSLVGVYGYTF
15	TRBV18	TRBJ1-3	CASSPGTGDGNTIYF
13	TRBV4-1	TRBJ1-2	CASSEGLLYGYTF
15	TRBV18	TRBJ2-7	CASSPGGGGSYEQYF
16	TRBV6-6	TRBJ1-1	CASSYSRGTGDTEAFF
15	TRBV29-1	TRBJ2-3	CSVEGGSGTTDTQYF
12	TRBV12-3/TRBV12-4	TRBJ2-3	CASRPTGDTQYF
13	TRBV5-4	TRBJ1-2	CASSLEGYHGYTF
13	TRBV30	TRBJ1-2	CASTKGANYGYTF
15	TRBV19	TRBJ2-1	CASTMGTRGYNEQFF
12	TRBV30	TRBJ2-1	CAWSAEYNEQFF
13	TRBV3-1/TRBV3-2	TRBJ1-2	CASSQDKGASYTF